This entry is about one T cell receptor beta chain. This clone's antigen is unknown. Qualities for individual bases were not recorded, and no much larger clone is one base off. The data were taken from a study of shared clonotypes between healthy human individuals (dated by TCRdb to 2018 to 2021). Notes on the research overall: Three men and a couple of women, aged 18 to 49 years, made up the cohort. For each donor, three plates each were used for CD4 naive and CD4 memory, two plates were used for CD8 naive, and one plate was used for CD8 memory. To estimate repertoire size and how much clonotypes are shared between individuals, the study performed deep sequencing of blood TCR repertoires from 4 to 6 healthy adults. To increase sequencing depth and limit assay-specific biases, different laboratories used diverse techniques to prepare libraries and sequence TCR repertoires. Each donor's leukapheresis produced roughly between roughly 0.85 and 10 billion PBMCs.

CD8 naive samples consisted of CD45RO-negative cells that were positively selected for CCR7, yielding a CD45RA+CCR7+ population without TemRA cells. The donors were healthy, HIV-negative adults with no recently reported acute infections or vaccinations. Every donor was a Caucasian adult residing in Nashville, Tennessee, USA. Blood was obtained by leukapheresis, after which PBMCs were separated by Ficoll-Histopaque density gradient centrifugation and cryopreserved in liquid nitrogen vapor phase. Analytical flow cytometry was used to check the purity and quantity of each magnetically sorted T cell population. Each sorted fraction had its genomic DNA isolated and then quantified by UV absorbance on a Nanodrop 2000c. The CDR3 spans 11 residues, from the cysteine through the phenylalanine. Only the CDR3 DNA is retained, 33 bases long and in frame from the first base. In the germline V gene, CDR1 corresponds to MRHNA and CDR2 to SNTAGT. A distance of 3 bases separates the germline ends of V and J, which lose 0 bases and 7 bases respectively.

TCR CDR3 regions were amplified from genomic DNA by multiplex PCR using the deep immunoSEQ assay. Extracted genomic DNA from each cell subset was spread evenly across all wells of several immunoSEQ 96-well plates, with each plate serving as a replicate. Each replicate PCR for sorted subsets received about 180 ng genomic DNA, equal to tens of thousands of T cell genomes. The purified libraries were quantified using a Qubit 3.0 fluorometer, sized with a Bioanalyzer 2100, and then quantified again using the KAPA Library Quantification kit. Each immunoSEQ 96-well plate was sequenced on its own single-read 150-cycle Illumina NextSeq 550 flow cell. In the paper's pipeline: The immunoSEQ output contained only junctional sequences without quality scores, so filtering could not match that applied to full-length reads. To assign V/J genes and CDR3, sequences were annotated using PyIR, a Python wrapper for IgBLAST v1.9, with IMGT germline references. Reads were removed for weak V/J assignments (E-value above 1e-6), missing CDR3, stop codons, out-of-frame junctions, or ambiguous translated residues. A V3J clonotype was defined by an identical inferred V gene, J gene, and CDR3 amino acid sequence. To compute the percentage overlap between repertoires, the number of shared unique clonotypes was divided by the size of the smaller repertoire. Three approaches were used to assess repertoire richness: RTK rarefaction, the Chao1 estimator, and Recon v2.1 estimates of unobserved clonotypes. For all TCRbeta clonotypes obtained by the gDNA method from a few donors, generation probabilities were computed with OLGA. In TCRdb, the immuneACCESS table is reduced to in-frame sequences with V and J assigned. These tables do not hold every clone; where another copy was compared, an unresolved V gene accounts for under half, and the others remain unexplained. From that table come the V and J calls and clone size; the DNA was used to work out D and trimming. The sample table records roughly 570,000 clones; 98% of these occur just once. 0.3% of the sample is held by the ten biggest clonotypes.

Beyond this particular receptor, the publication reports: Because the study included a small number of donors, the genetic and exposure-history diversity represented was limited. Around 5.4% of naive CD4, 3.5% of naive CD8, approximately 2% of memory CD4, and about 0.4% of memory CD8 clonotypes were shared across several donors. Sampling was limited to blood, and TCR repertoires in tissue likely differ from TCR repertoires in blood. Larger estimated clonotype richness was generally found for naive subsets than for memory subsets. Higher generation probabilities were observed for clonotypes shared by all four sorted-subset donors than for non-shared clonotypes. Pairwise subsampling led to the expectation that sequencing depth would affect the degree of clonotype sharing among donors. Even with the large sequencing depth, rarefaction of the sorted-subset datasets indicated that sequencing was incomplete.

Recombination joined TRBV6-4 with TRBJ1-2, with an unclear D gene assignment. This receptor was obtained from a man aged 30 to 39 in good health. The specimen was naive CD8+ T cells sorted from blood. According to the study, the label for this sample's cell subset or site signals: CD45RA+CCR7+. The bases read TGTGCCAGCAGTGACTCGGCTGGCTACACCTTC. Its product reads: CASSDSAGYTF.